This paragraph reports one T cell receptor (beta chain). Antigen: not known. This record belongs to a study of T cell responses to AZD1222 COVID-19 vaccine. Study results and caveats: The breadth and depth of Spike-specific TCRs increased once two AZD1222 doses had been given. Researchers took repertoire samples only after the peak T cell response had come.

Profiling relied on immunoSEQ multiplex PCR, and the TCRdb table lists in-frame clones only, not all of them. The profile shows roughly 100,000 clones, 70% to 90% of them singletons. The analysis combined second doses at about 4 or about 12 weeks. From germline, CDR1 is SGHAT and CDR2 FQNNGV. V shed 1 base and J 3 bases; nucleotides not matched to a gene: 13. CDR3 size: 18 residues. This rearrangement joins TRBV11-2 to TRBJ2-3; TRBD2 matches at 7 bases. The receptor comes from an adult who received the AZD1222 COVID-19 vaccine. This specimen consisted of peripheral blood, obtained 28 days after the second AZD1222 dose. CDR3: CASSLGSSGLAGTDTQYF. CDR3 in DNA: TGTGCCAGCAGCTTAGGCTCCTCCGGATTAGCGGGTACAGATACGCAGTATTTT.